The rows below give T cell receptor beta chains drawn from one sample of a study of T cell repertoires in cytomegalovirus infection. The antigens these receptors bind are not known. TCRdb re-called the reads through MiXCR, storing one row per CDR3 protein. The sample shows hundreds of thousands of distinct CDR3 sequences, roughly a third of them seen only once. Sample: cultured PBMCs, taken from culture after CMV antigen stimulation. These receptor sequences come from a human donor in good health (CMV status not recorded). Some clones in this sample may be carry-over from other donors' samples. Each CDR3 is given with its conserved first and last residue. D genes are given only for firm matches. The size of a clone is reported for some rows only, either as once, few or many, or as a class for expanded clones.

.	TRBV7-2	.	TRBJ1-1	CTSSQQGLGTEAFF	TGTACCAGCAGTCAACAGGGCTTGGGCACTGAAGCTTTCTTT
few	TRBV27	TRBD1	TRBJ1-6	CASNPNRGSYSPLHF	TGTGCCAGCAATCCTAACAGGGGTTCCTATTCACCCCTCCACTTT
.	TRBV10-2	.	TRBJ2-4	CASSPRRGGNIQYF	TGCGCCAGCAGCCCCCGAAGGGGCGGAAACATTCAGTACTTC
few	TRBV14	.	TRBJ2-7	CASSQGIPGHLSYEQYF	TGTGCCAGCAGCCAAGGGATCCCAGGGCACCTCTCCTACGAGCAGTACTTC
.	TRBV28	TRBD1	TRBJ2-3	CASSTGGAGTDTQYF	TGTGCCAGCAGTACAGGGGGCGCTGGCACAGATACGCAGTATTTT
.	TRBV7-9	TRBD1	TRBJ2-1	CASSTAGTEFF	TGTGCCAGCAGCACAGCCGGGACAGAGTTCTTC
.	TRBV24-1	.	TRBJ1-1	CATSAGTLTEAFF	TGTGCCACCAGTGCGGGGACCCTCACTGAAGCTTTCTTT
.	TRBV7-8	TRBD2	TRBJ2-1	CASSLVIAGRDNEQFF	TGTGCCAGCAGCTTAGTAATAGCGGGAAGGGACAATGAGCAGTTCTTC
.	TRBV10-3	TRBD2	TRBJ2-7	CAISESGRESQYF	TGTGCCATCAGTGAGTCGGGGCGGGAGTCGCAGTACTTC
.	TRBV6-2/TRBV6-3	.	TRBJ1-3	CASSHKPPSSGNTIYF	TGTGCCAGCAGTCACAAGCCGCCGAGCTCTGGAAACACCATATATTTT
.	TRBV29-1	TRBD2	TRBJ2-1	CSIGLENNEQFF	TGCAGCATCGGACTAGAAAACAATGAGCAGTTCTTC
.	TRBV7-3	TRBD2	TRBJ2-2	CASSRSGSGAGELFF	TGTGCCAGCAGCCGTAGCGGGAGTGGGGCCGGGGAGCTGTTTTTT
.	TRBV19	TRBD1	TRBJ2-5	CASRIAFGDREQETQYF	TGTGCCAGTAGGATCGCTTTCGGGGACAGGGAACAAGAGACCCAGTACTTC
.	TRBV6-2/TRBV6-3	.	TRBJ1-5	CASTGLSNQPQHF	TGTGCCAGCACTGGGCTTAGCAATCAGCCCCAGCATTTT
few	TRBV7-9	TRBD2	TRBJ2-2	CASRKRELGELFF	TGTGCCAGCAGGAAGCGGGAGCTCGGGGAGCTGTTTTTT
once	TRBV12-3/TRBV12-4	TRBD2	TRBJ2-1	CATGLGNEQFF	TGTGCCACGGGACTAGGCAATGAGCAGTTCTTC
.	TRBV7-2	TRBD2	TRBJ2-1	CASSTSGTSGTTRVGRKSYNEQFF	TGTGCCAGCAGCACTTCCGGGACTAGCGGGACTACGAGAGTGGGGAGGAAATCCTACAATGAGCAGTTCTTC
few	TRBV6-6	.	TRBJ2-2	CASSEPVGLITGELFF	TGTGCCAGCAGTGAGCCGGTCGGACTAATCACCGGGGAGCTGTTTTTT
few	TRBV12-3/TRBV12-4	.	TRBJ1-6	CASSSRQPYNSPLHF	TGTGCCAGCAGTTCCAGACAGCCCTATAATTCACCCCTCCACTTT
.	TRBV6-1	TRBD1	TRBJ2-4	CASRTTGSKNIQYF	TGTGCCAGCAGAACGACAGGGTCCAAAAACATTCAGTACTTC
.	TRBV4-1	TRBD2	TRBJ2-3	CASSQDYWPNGRAVDTQYF	TGCGCCAGCAGCCAAGATTATTGGCCGAACGGGAGGGCCGTAGATACGCAGTATTTT
.	TRBV7-2	.	TRBJ2-1	CASSLALVPNEQFF	TGTGCCAGCAGCTTAGCCTTAGTCCCTAATGAGCAGTTCTTC
.	TRBV4-1	.	TRBJ1-5	CASSQDRGIDQPQHF	TGCGCCAGCAGCCAAGATCGGGGGATCGATCAGCCCCAGCATTTT
.	TRBV12-3/TRBV12-4	.	TRBJ2-1	CASRPAAGANEQFF	TGTGCCAGCAGGCCCGCGGCCGGGGCCAATGAGCAGTTCTTC
many	TRBV7-2	.	TRBJ1-2	CASSFGSGYRAGYTF	TGTGCCAGCAGTTTTGGCTCGGGGTACAGGGCTGGCTACACCTTC
.	TRBV24-1	TRBD1	TRBJ2-5	CATSEGDRNQETQYF	TGTGCCACCAGTGAGGGGGACAGGAATCAAGAGACCCAGTACTTC
few	TRBV11-1	TRBD2	TRBJ2-1	CASTPGSGRANEQFF	TGTGCCAGCACCCCAGGCAGCGGGAGGGCCAATGAGCAGTTCTTC
many	TRBV19	TRBD2	TRBJ2-1	CASSTLGGVLGNEQFF	TGTGCCAGTAGTACCCTCGGGGGGGTATTAGGCAATGAGCAGTTCTTC
few	TRBV11-2	.	TRBJ2-2	CASSPAGMNTGELFF	TGTGCCAGCAGCCCAGCCGGGATGAACACCGGGGAGCTGTTTTTT
few	TRBV2	TRBD1	TRBJ1-2	CASSRDRGHQDGYTF	TGTGCCAGCAGTCGGGACAGGGGGCATCAGGATGGCTACACCTTC
.	TRBV7-8	TRBD2	TRBJ2-3	CASSTSSGMGTDTQYF	TGTGCCAGCAGCACCTCTAGCGGGATGGGCACAGATACGCAGTATTTT
few	TRBV12-3/TRBV12-4	.	TRBJ2-2	CASSLQTGNTGELFF	TGTGCCAGCAGCCTCCAAACAGGGAACACCGGGGAGCTGTTTTTT
.	TRBV25-1	.	TRBJ2-5	CASSESEALKTQYF	TGTGCCAGCAGTGAATCGGAAGCCTTGAAGACCCAGTACTTC
.	TRBV7-2	TRBD2	TRBJ2-7	CASSRGLISSYEQYF	TGTGCCAGCAGCCGGGGACTAATCAGCTCCTACGAGCAGTACTTC
.	TRBV7-7	.	TRBJ2-7	CASSLGDGGRYEQYF	TGTGCCAGCAGCTTAGGAGATGGGGGGAGGTACGAGCAGTACTTC
few	TRBV28	TRBD2	TRBJ2-3	CASRGELAGGWRTDTQYF	TGTGCCAGCAGGGGCGAACTAGCGGGAGGGTGGCGCACAGATACGCAGTATTTT
.	TRBV27	.	TRBJ2-7	CASTPQGLPNKYEQYF	TGTGCCAGCACTCCTCAGGGCCTCCCTAACAAATACGAGCAGTACTTC
once	TRBV19	.	TRBJ2-1	CASSTIRQTPEQFF	TGTGCCAGTAGTACGATCCGACAGACCCCAGAGCAGTTCTTC
.	TRBV10-3	TRBD2	TRBJ2-7	CATSSGSWDYEQYF	TGTGCCACCTCTAGCGGGAGTTGGGACTACGAGCAGTACTTC
few	TRBV7-2	.	TRBJ2-3	CASSFHPDTQYF	TGTGCCAGCAGCTTTCACCCAGATACGCAGTATTTT
.	TRBV13	TRBD2	TRBJ2-1	CASSFGGRGYNEQFF	TGTGCCAGCAGCTTCGGCGGGAGAGGATACAATGAGCAGTTCTTC
.	TRBV6-2/TRBV6-3	.	TRBJ2-1	CASSPLPDDEQFF	TGTGCCAGCAGTCCCCTTCCGGATGATGAGCAGTTCTTC
.	TRBV12-3/TRBV12-4	.	TRBJ2-3	CASSLAMRFTDTQYF	TGTGCCAGCAGTTTAGCGATGCGGTTCACAGATACGCAGTATTTT
.	TRBV12-3/TRBV12-4	.	TRBJ2-1	CASSAHYEQFF	TGTGCCAGCAGTGCTCACTATGAGCAGTTCTTC
many	TRBV7-6	TRBD2	TRBJ2-3	CASSSTPGTSGRPTDTQYF	TGTGCCAGCAGCTCCACTCCCGGGACTAGCGGGAGACCCACAGATACGCAGTATTTT
.	TRBV5-1	.	TRBJ2-2	CASSRTVTGELFF	TGCGCCAGCAGCCGGACAGTCACCGGGGAGCTGTTTTTT
.	TRBV5-4	TRBD2	TRBJ2-1	CASSLDGGGSGKYNEQFF	TGTGCCAGCAGCTTGGACGGGGGGGGGAGCGGGAAGTACAATGAGCAGTTCTTC
few	TRBV28	.	TRBJ1-2	CASSPSTYGYTF	TGTGCCAGCAGCCCAAGTACGTATGGCTACACCTTC
few	TRBV5-1	TRBD1	TRBJ1-4	CASSLEQGAGEKLFF	TGCGCCAGCAGCTTGGAACAGGGGGCCGGGGAAAAACTGTTTTTT
.	TRBV7-9	TRBD2	TRBJ2-1	CASSSGTSGRGRQFF	TGTGCCAGCAGCTCCGGGACTAGCGGGAGGGGACGGCAGTTCTTC
.	TRBV28	.	TRBJ1-1	CASSLFRGVATEAFF	TGTGCCAGCAGTTTGTTCCGGGGGGTGGCCACTGAAGCTTTCTTT
.	TRBV29-1	.	TRBJ2-1	CSAPEGGSYNEQFF	TGCAGCGCCCCGGAGGGCGGATCTTACAATGAGCAGTTCTTC
.	TRBV6-5	.	TRBJ2-3	CASSYRDPDTQYF	TGTGCCAGCAGTTACCGGGACCCAGATACGCAGTATTTT
many	TRBV7-2	.	TRBJ2-1	CASSLSRSSYNEQFF	TGTGCCAGCAGCCTCTCACGAAGCTCCTACAATGAGCAGTTCTTC
.	TRBV7-2	.	TRBJ1-5	CASSLGHDQPQHF	TGTGCCAGCAGCTTAGGGCACGATCAGCCCCAGCATTTT
few	TRBV7-2	.	TRBJ2-2	CASSRETGELFF	TGTGCCAGCAGCCGAGAAACCGGGGAGCTGTTTTTT
many	TRBV7-2	TRBD2	TRBJ2-7	CASSTGLAGGSDEQYF	TGTGCCAGCAGCACCGGACTAGCGGGAGGGAGCGACGAGCAGTACTTC
.	TRBV7-2	TRBD2	TRBJ2-7	CASSPREVLYYEQYF	TGTGCCAGCAGCCCGCGGGAGGTTCTCTACTACGAGCAGTACTTC
few	TRBV6-8	.	TRBJ2-6	CASSYSTAGANVLTF	TGTGCCAGCAGTTACTCGACAGCTGGGGCCAACGTCCTGACTTTC